This passage covers 11 T cell receptor beta chains from one sample sequenced in a study of Graves' ophthalmopathy and Graves' hyperthyroidism. CDR3 regions of TCR beta were amplified from RNA transcripts. After a first-round RT-PCR with HTBI primers, a second-round multiplex PCR was run. TCRdb redid the calling of the multiplex PCR reads with MiXCR, one entry per CDR3 protein. The table records over a million distinct CDR3 sequences, 35% to 45% of them present only once. The sequenced sample consisted of peripheral blood or thyroid tissue (not recorded which). The receptors shown here come from an adult man with Graves' hyperthyroidism.

The V and J genes are TRBV5-4 and TRBJ2-2, with a possible D match to TRBD1 (6 bases). Germline CDR1 is SGHNT and CDR2 is YYREEE (reference sequence). The CDR3 extends over 13 amino acids. Deletions cut 10 bases from V and 4 bases from J, with 14 bases between. CDR3 in amino acids: CASVGQATGELFF. CDR3 nucleotides: TGTGCCTCAGTGGGACAAGCCACCGGGGAGCTGTTTTTT.

This clonotype was counted many times. This rearrangement joins TRBV12-3 or TRBV12-4 to TRBJ2-7; the D is unclear. The CDR3 length is 13 residues. Trimming removed 8 bases at V and 2 bases at J, with 13 bases between. The CDR3 protein is CASRPTLTYEQYF. The CDR3 nucleotides read TGTGCCAGCCGGCCGACCCTAACCTACGAGCAGTACTTC.

Concerning this clonotype itself: This clone may be a read error of a much larger clone one base away. The rearrangement joins TRBV20-1 to TRBJ1-3, with TRBD1 as a possible D gene (6 bases). CDR1 DFQATT and CDR2 SNEGSKA come from the germline V gene (reference sequence). CDR3 length equals 14 residues. As DNA, the CDR3 is TGCAGTGCCCACAACAGGGACTCTGGAAACGCCATATATTTT. It is translated as CSAHNRDSGNAIYF.

This clonotype came up many times. The CDR3 DNA is TGTGCCAGCAGCTTGACCGGACGAGCTTTCTTT. Its protein product is CASSLTGRAFF. The gene calls are TRBV5-6 and TRBJ1-1; the D is unclear. This CDR3 contains 11 residues. The V gene lost 1 base and the J gene lost 10 bases, with 8 bases spanning the gap. The germline gives CDR1 SGHDT, CDR2 YYEEEE. The full variable domain, its missing parts supplied by reference TRBV5-6 and TRBJ1-1, is DAGVTQSPTHLIKTRGQQVTLRCSPKSGHDTVSWYQQALGQGPQFIFQYYEEEERQRGNFPDRFSGHQFPNYSSELNVNALLLGDSALYLCASSLTGRAFFGQGTRLTVV.

This clonotype was seen many times. The chain joins TRBV19 to TRBJ2-7; 12 bases align to TRBD2. This CDR3 region has 14 residues. From germline, CDR1 is LNHDA and CDR2 SQIVND (reference sequence). V lost 9 bases to trimming and J lost 4 bases; unmatched junction nucleotides: 7. CDR3: CASSMTSGSYEQYF. Here the CDR3 DNA reads TGTGCCAGCAGCATGACTAGCGGGAGTTACGAGCAGTACTTC.

The table lists this clonotype with many counts. The chain uses TRBV4-1 and TRBJ1-2; D is undetermined. V was shortened by 6 bases and J by 2 bases, with 13 bases between the two germline ends. This CDR3 has 14 amino acids. The germline V gene encodes CDR1 MGHRA and CDR2 YSYEKL. The CDR3 DNA follows: TGCGCCAGCAGGTACAAGAAGGGAAACTATGGCTACACCTTC. It specifies CASRYKKGNYGYTF.

V is TRBV30 and J is TRBJ1-6; weak D call: TRBD1 (6 bases). The CDR3 runs to 15 residues. Germline CDR1 reads GTSNPN; CDR2 reads SVGIG (reference sequence). With 2 bases removed from V and 9 bases from J, the gap between germline ends came to 17 bases. The CDR3 here is CAWSIGGTRGSPLHF. The CDR3 DNA reads as TGTGCCTGGAGTATCGGAGGGACAAGAGGTTCACCCCTCCACTTT.

The J gene is TRBJ1-3, the V gene TRBV5-1; D unresolved. V was shortened by 2 bases and J by 4 bases, with 7 bases between the two germline ends. In germline, CDR1 is SGHRS, CDR2 YFSETQ. The CDR3 consists of 13 residues. CDR3 protein: CASSFSAGNTIYF. CDR3 bases: TGCGCCAGCAGCTTTTCAGCGGGAAACACCATATATTTT.

This clonotype was detected many times. This rearrangement joins TRBV20-1 to TRBJ2-7; 9 bases match TRBD1. There are 14 residues in the CDR3. Germline V CDR1 and CDR2: DFQATT, SNEGSKA (reference sequence). V lost 3 bases and J lost 3; bases outside the gene matches: 6. The CDR3 protein is CSASNRDRVYEQYF. CDR3 nucleotides: TGCAGTGCTAGTAACCGGGACAGGGTCTACGAGCAGTACTTC.

The rearrangement joins TRBV7-2 to TRBJ2-7, with D possibly TRBD1 on 6 matching bases. The CDR3 consists of 14 residues. The V end lost 5 bases, the J end lost 6 bases, and 17 bases lay between the germline ends. Germline CDR1 reads SGHTA; CDR2 reads FQGNSA. The CDR3 sequence: CASSLNRVLGEQYF. The CDR3 nucleotides are TGTGCCAGCAGCCTTAACAGGGTTCTAGGCGAGCAGTACTTC.

The gene calls are TRBV19 and TRBJ2-5; D possibly corresponds to TRBD1 (5 bases). The J call may be mistaken, given a closer DNA end match to TRBJ2-1. Germline V gene sequence: CDR1 LNHDA, CDR2 SQIVND (reference sequence). The CDR3 is 13 amino acids. The CDR3 loop reads CASSSTGYNEQFF. The CDR3 DNA sequence: TGTGCCAGTAGTAGCACAGGATACAATGAGCAGTTCTTC.